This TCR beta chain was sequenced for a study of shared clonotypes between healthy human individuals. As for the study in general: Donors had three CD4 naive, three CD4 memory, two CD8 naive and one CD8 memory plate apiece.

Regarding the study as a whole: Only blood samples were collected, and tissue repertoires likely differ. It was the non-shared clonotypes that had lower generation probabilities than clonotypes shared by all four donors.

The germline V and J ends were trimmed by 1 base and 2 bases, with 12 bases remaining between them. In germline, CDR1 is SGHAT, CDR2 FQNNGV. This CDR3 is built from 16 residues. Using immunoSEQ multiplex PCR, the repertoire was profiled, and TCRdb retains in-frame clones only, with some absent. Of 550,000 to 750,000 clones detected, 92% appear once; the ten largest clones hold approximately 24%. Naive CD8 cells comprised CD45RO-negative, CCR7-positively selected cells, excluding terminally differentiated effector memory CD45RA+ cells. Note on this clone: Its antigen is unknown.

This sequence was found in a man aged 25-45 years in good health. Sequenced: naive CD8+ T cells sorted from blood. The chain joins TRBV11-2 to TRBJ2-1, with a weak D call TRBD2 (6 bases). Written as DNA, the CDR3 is TGTGCCAGCAGCTTAGTAGAATCGGGGGCCTACAATGAGCAGTTCTTC. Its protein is CASSLVESGAYNEQFF.